This T cell receptor beta chain was retrieved from a study of T-cell reconstitution after alpha-beta-depleted transplantation in children. The V gene's germline CDR1 is MDHEN and CDR2 SYDVKM. V was clipped by 8 bases and J by 5 bases, with 18 bases between them. The CDR3 is made up of 15 amino acids. The TCRbeta library was prepared with unique molecular identifiers. Using its own MiXCR run on the PCR reads, TCRdb lists one record per CDR3 protein. This sample has around 580,000 distinct CDR3 sequences, with roughly 23% found just once. This clonotype was seen many times. J is TRBJ2-2 and V is TRBV28, with TRBD1 as a possible D gene (7 bases). Sequencing used PBMCs, mostly from graft donor cells, obtained 360 days after TCRalphabeta/CD19-depleted stem cell transplant. The clonotype was recovered from a boy in the first two years of life who had a stem cell transplant for acute myeloid leukemia, so the T cells may come from the graft donor. CDR3 nucleotide sequence: TGTGCCAGCGGGGATGTTCAGGGGGGTACCGGGGAGCTGTTTTTT. Translated: CASGDVQGGTGELFF.